The 9 T cell receptor beta chains below come from one sample, sequenced in a study of T cells in Graves' hyperthyroidism and ophthalmopathy. The TCR beta CDR3 regions underwent amplification using RNA transcripts as the source. First-round RT-PCR targeting the TCR CDR3 was performed with the HTBI primer set. TCRdb reprocessed the multiplex PCR reads via MiXCR and lists one record per CDR3 protein. This table holds about 380,000 distinct CDR3 sequences, around an eighth found once. The sequencing input was blood. Receptor source: a man aged 30-40 years with Graves' hyperthyroidism that later progressed to Graves' ophthalmopathy.

This clonotype showed up just a few times. The chain links TRBV6-1 to TRBJ2-7; possibly TRBD2 for D (5 bases). The V gene's germline CDR1 is MNHNS and CDR2 SASEGT. Trimming removed 5 bases from V and 6 bases from J, with 14 bases in between. CDR3 length equals 13 residues. The CDR3, as DNA: TGTGCCAGCAGTATAAACCCCCGGGGCGAGCAGTACTTC. Translating it yields CASSINPRGEQYF.

V gene TRBV3-1 combines with J gene TRBJ2-7, with D unresolved. This CDR3 has 12 amino acids. Trimming took off 2 bases at V and 2 bases at J, with 4 bases between the two ends. Germline lookup yields CDR1 LGHDT and CDR2 YNNKEL (reference sequence). CDR3 bases: TGTGCCAGCAGCCAACTTGCCTACGAGCAGTACTTC. This sequence encodes CASSQLAYEQYF.

This chain's CDR3 is CASSDENEQFF. Here the CDR3 DNA reads TGTGCCAGCAGCGATGAGAATGAGCAGTTCTTC. The chain couples TRBV7-3 to TRBJ2-1; D not certain. The CDR3 is 11 amino acids. Germline CDR1 SGHTA, CDR2 FQGTGA. Trimming took off 5 bases at V and 7 bases at J, with 6 bases between the two ends.

V and J are TRBV28 and TRBJ1-1; D remains unclear. Germline CDR1 is MDHEN and CDR2 is SYDVKM. The CDR3 runs to 13 residues. Trimming took 6 bases from V and 9 from J, leaving 17 bases between them. In DNA, the CDR3 is TGTGCCAGCAGACCATTGGGCCTTATAAAAGCTTTCTTT. It is translated as CASRPLGLIKAFF.

Note on this clonotype: This may be a read error, as it is one base from a much larger clone. The J gene is TRBJ1-2, the V gene TRBV28, with 7 bases matching TRBD1. The V gene's germline CDR1 is MDHEN and CDR2 SYDVKM. J gave up 7 bases and V 6 bases, and 11 bases lay outside the gene matches. The CDR3 contains 14 residues. This chain's CDR3 is CASRLPTGVGGYTF. CDR3 in DNA: TGTGCCAGCAGATTGCCTACAGGGGTAGGTGGCTACACCTTC.

This clonotype has at least ten counts. The chain is built from TRBV11-2 and TRBJ2-7; unclear D gene. From germline, CDR1 is SGHAT and CDR2 FQNNGV. The V end lost 1 base, the J end lost 4 bases, and 11 bases lay between the germline ends. The CDR3 length is 14 residues. CDR3 protein: CASSLVKRSYEQYF. The CDR3 nucleotides are TGTGCCAGCAGCTTAGTGAAAAGGAGTTACGAGCAGTACTTC. Combining the CDR3 with reference TRBV11-2 and TRBJ2-7 gives the whole variable domain EAGVAQSPRYKIIEKRQSVAFWCNPISGHATLYWYQQILGQGPKLLIQFQNNGVVDDSQLPKDRFSAERLKGVDSTLKIQPAKLEDSAVYLCASSLVKRSYEQYFGPGTRLTVT.

This clonotype was counted ten times or more. J is TRBJ2-7 and V is TRBV9; the D gene is possibly TRBD1 (6 bases). V was shortened by 3 bases and J by 0 bases, with 10 bases between the two germline ends. The V gene's germline CDR1 is SGDLS and CDR2 YYNGEE. CDR3 length: 14 amino acids. For the CDR3, the DNA is TGTGCCAGCAGCGCCACAGGGAGCTCCTACGAGCAGTACTTC. Encoded protein: CASSATGSSYEQYF.

The rearrangement links TRBV7-9 to TRBJ1-6, with 8 nucleotides matching TRBD1. J lost 8 bases, V lost 6 bases, and 9 bases had no gene match. In germline, CDR1 is SEHNR, CDR2 FQNEAQ (reference sequence). CDR3 size: 15 residues. CDR3 nucleotide sequence: TGTGCCAGCAGTACCATTGGGACAGGATATTCACCCCTCCACTTT. Protein sequence: CASSTIGTGYSPLHF.

A word on this clonotype: Being one base from a much bigger clone, this may be a read error. This chain links TRBV5-1 with TRBJ2-7; 7 nucleotides align to TRBD2. This CDR3 is 14 amino acids long. From germline, CDR1 is SGHRS and CDR2 YFSETQ. CDR3 DNA: TGCGCCAGCAGCCTCCGAGCGGGGCCCTACGAGCAGGACTTC. Translated, it gives CASSLRAGPYEQDF.